Listed below are T cell receptor beta chains from one sample, sequenced in a study of Graves' ophthalmopathy and Graves' hyperthyroidism. TCRdb fed the multiplex PCR reads into MiXCR, producing one record per CDR3 protein. The sample has 210,000 or so distinct CDR3 sequences, over 25% seen once. The sequencing sample was made of peripheral blood. All receptors come from a man aged 50-59 years with Graves' ophthalmopathy. Each CDR3 is given with its conserved first and last residue. A D gene is named only where the DNA matches it firmly. The size field is filled for only some rows; it gives once, few, many or a size class.

j_gene	d_gene	abundance	len	v_gene	CDR3aa	CDR3nt
TRBJ2-7	TRBD2	.	15	TRBV6-5	CASSYDIAGAGEQYF	TGTGCCAGCAGTTACGACATAGCGGGAGCTGGAGAGCAGTACTTC
TRBJ2-7	.	many	11	TRBV19	CASSIGPEQYF	TGTGCCAGTAGTATAGGCCCCGAGCAGTACTTC
TRBJ1-1	.	many	11	TRBV7-9	CASSLTPEAFF	TGTGCCAGCAGCTTAACCCCCGAAGCTTTCTTT
TRBJ1-5	.	.	14	TRBV6-1	CASSESGPNQPQHF	TGTGCCAGCAGTGAAAGTGGGCCCAATCAGCCCCAGCATTTT
TRBJ1-2	.	many	14	TRBV12-3/TRBV12-4	CASRMDTPNYGYTF	TGTGCCAGCAGGATGGACACTCCTAACTATGGCTACACCTTC
TRBJ1-2	.	.	13	TRBV18	CASSLTSNYGYTF	TGTGCCAGCTCACTGACCTCTAACTATGGCTACACCTTC
TRBJ2-7	TRBD2	many	14	TRBV6-5	CASRAGGRSGEQYF	TGTGCCAGCAGAGCGGGCGGGAGATCGGGCGAGCAGTACTTC
TRBJ1-2	TRBD1	.	15	TRBV12-3/TRBV12-4	CASGGQGAGVVGYTF	TGTGCCAGCGGGGGACAGGGGGCGGGTGTCGTTGGCTACACCTTC
TRBJ1-2	TRBD1	many	13	TRBV11-2	CASSLDRADGYTF	TGTGCCAGCAGCTTGGACAGGGCTGATGGCTACACCTTC
TRBJ1-5	.	many	14	TRBV29-1	CSALTGYSNQPQHF	TGCAGCGCCCTGACAGGATATAGCAATCAGCCCCAGCATTTT
TRBJ1-2	.	many	13	TRBV14	CASSQGRQYGYTF	TGTGCCAGCAGCCAAGGACGGCAGTATGGCTACACCTTC
TRBJ2-2	.	many	15	TRBV14	CASSQRPSVPGELFF	TGTGCCAGCAGCCAACGGCCTAGCGTCCCCGGGGAGCTGTTTTTT
TRBJ2-3	.	.	12	TRBV28	CASSSSLATQYF	TGTGCCAGCAGTTCCTCCCTTGCTACGCAGTATTTT
TRBJ2-7	.	many	15	TRBV27	CASSNTGSPPYEQYF	TGTGCCAGCAGTAACACCGGGAGTCCCCCCTACGAGCAGTACTTC
TRBJ2-5	.	.	15	TRBV11-2	CASSLVPGPTETQYF	TGTGCCAGCAGCTTAGTTCCGGGCCCGACGGAGACCCAGTACTTC
TRBJ1-2	.	many	12	TRBV20-1	CSAQEADYGYTF	TGCAGTGCCCAGGAGGCCGACTATGGCTACACCTTC
TRBJ2-2	.	many	18	TRBV19	CASSTCDVRGAGTGELFF	TGTGCCAGTAGTACATGTGATGTGAGGGGAGCGGGCACCGGGGAGCTGTTTTTT
TRBJ2-2	.	few	16	TRBV28	CASSSARQAYTGELFF	TGTGCCAGCAGTTCCGCACGACAGGCCTACACCGGGGAGCTGTTTTTT
TRBJ2-5	.	many	14	TRBV6-1	CASSQLGYQETQYF	TGTGCCAGCAGTCAACTAGGGTATCAAGAGACCCAGTACTTC
TRBJ2-7	TRBD1	.	16	TRBV4-3	CASSQDGTGLHYEQYF	TGCGCCAGCAGCCAAGATGGGACAGGCCTACACTACGAGCAGTACTTC
TRBJ1-5	TRBD1	many	15	TRBV19	CASSINQGVNQPQHF	TGTGCCAGTAGTATCAATCAGGGGGTCAATCAGCCCCAGCATTTT
TRBJ2-5	TRBD2	.	15	TRBV6-2/TRBV6-3	CASRTLLAVQETQYF	TGTGCCAGCAGAACGCTACTAGCGGTTCAAGAGACCCAGTACTTC
TRBJ2-4	.	many	16	TRBV27	CASSPTGLLAKNIQYF	TGTGCCAGCAGCCCAACCGGACTTTTAGCCAAAAACATTCAGTACTTC
TRBJ2-7	TRBD2	many	15	TRBV7-2	CASSLVPGLAYEQYF	TGTGCCAGCAGCTTAGTCCCGGGACTAGCCTACGAGCAGTACTTC
TRBJ1-2	.	many	16	TRBV4-3	CASSQTRQRTNYGYTF	TGCGCCAGCAGCCAGACCCGACAGCGCACTAACTATGGCTACACCTTC
TRBJ2-7	.	many	16	TRBV2	CAGGQITISGTYEQYF	TGTGCCGGAGGTCAAATAACTATTAGCGGAACCTACGAGCAGTACTTC
TRBJ2-7	.	few	15	TRBV3-1	CASSQETAGPYEQYF	TGTGCCAGCAGCCAAGAAACGGCAGGTCCGTACGAGCAGTACTTC
TRBJ1-6	.	many	15	TRBV20-1	CSARDSGPWNSPLHF	TGCAGTGCTAGAGATTCGGGCCCGTGGAATTCACCCCTCCACTTT
TRBJ2-7	.	many	13	TRBV27	CASSGRVSYEQYF	TGTGCCAGCTCCGGACGGGTATCCTACGAGCAGTACTTC
TRBJ2-7	TRBD2	many	18	TRBV4-3	CASSQDPISGAISYEQYF	TGCGCCAGCAGCCAAGATCCTATCAGCGGGGCGATCTCCTACGAGCAGTACTTC
TRBJ1-6	.	many	15	TRBV28	CASKEQSSYNSPLHF	TGTGCCAGCAAGGAACAGAGCTCCTATAATTCACCCCTCCACTTT
TRBJ1-2	.	many	14	TRBV20-1	CSARDPDSLYGYTF	TGCAGTGCTAGAGATCCGGATTCTCTATATGGCTACACCTTC
TRBJ2-7	TRBD1	.	15	TRBV27	CASSIPGTGWNEQYF	TGTGCCAGCAGTATACCCGGGACAGGGTGGAACGAGCAGTACTTC
TRBJ2-2	.	many	12	TRBV6-2/TRBV6-3	CACCGVTGELFF	TGTGCCTGCTGTGGGGTGACCGGGGAGCTGTTTTTT
TRBJ1-1	.	many	13	TRBV30	CAWSQPSYTEAFF	TGTGCCTGGAGCCAACCTTCATACACTGAAGCTTTCTTT
TRBJ2-2	.	once	11	TRBV25-1	CATSLTGELFF	TGTGCCACCTCATTAACCGGGGAGCTGTTTTTT
TRBJ1-2	.	many	14	TRBV4-2	CASSQESGSYGYTF	TGTGCCAGCAGCCAAGAGTCAGGGAGCTATGGCTACACCTTC
TRBJ2-5	.	many	13	TRBV11-1	CASAPRSQETQYF	TGTGCCAGTGCGCCTAGAAGCCAAGAGACCCAGTACTTC
TRBJ2-2	.	many	14	TRBV28	CASRGGGYTGELFF	TGTGCCAGCAGGGGAGGGGGGTACACCGGGGAGCTGTTTTTT
TRBJ2-5	.	many	14	TRBV28	CASSLPQVPATQYF	TGTGCCAGCAGTTTACCCCAGGTCCCGGCGACCCAGTACTTC
TRBJ1-1	TRBD1	.	14	TRBV6-2/TRBV6-3	CASSSTGYVTEAFF	TGTGCCAGCAGTTCGACAGGGTACGTGACTGAAGCTTTCTTT
TRBJ2-7	TRBD1	many	16	TRBV6-5	CASSWSQGAGSYEQYF	TGTGCCAGCAGTTGGTCCCAGGGGGCGGGGTCCTACGAGCAGTACTTC
TRBJ1-6	.	many	15	TRBV6-5	CASSYRTVGRSPLHF	TGTGCCAGCAGTTACCGGACAGTTGGGAGGTCACCCCTCCACTTT
TRBJ1-5	.	many	13	TRBV18	CASSPGIIQPQHF	TGTGCCAGCTCACCAGGGATCATTCAGCCCCAGCATTTT
TRBJ2-5	.	many	12	TRBV2	CASTGYQETQYF	TGTGCCAGCACCGGGTACCAAGAGACCCAGTACTTC
TRBJ1-2	.	.	13	TRBV6-1	CASSEISNYGYTF	TGTGCCAGCAGTGAAATTTCAAACTATGGCTACACCTTC
TRBJ2-4	.	many	16	TRBV9	CASSVGESADKNIQYF	TGTGCCAGCAGCGTAGGGGAGTCGGCGGACAAAAACATTCAGTACTTC
TRBJ1-1	TRBD1	many	14	TRBV12-3/TRBV12-4	CASNRQGLDTEAFF	TGTGCCAGCAATCGACAGGGGCTGGACACTGAAGCTTTCTTT
TRBJ2-7	.	.	15	TRBV6-1	CASSEGRSPSYEQYF	TGTGCCAGCAGTGAGGGGCGGTCACCCTCCTACGAGCAGTACTTC